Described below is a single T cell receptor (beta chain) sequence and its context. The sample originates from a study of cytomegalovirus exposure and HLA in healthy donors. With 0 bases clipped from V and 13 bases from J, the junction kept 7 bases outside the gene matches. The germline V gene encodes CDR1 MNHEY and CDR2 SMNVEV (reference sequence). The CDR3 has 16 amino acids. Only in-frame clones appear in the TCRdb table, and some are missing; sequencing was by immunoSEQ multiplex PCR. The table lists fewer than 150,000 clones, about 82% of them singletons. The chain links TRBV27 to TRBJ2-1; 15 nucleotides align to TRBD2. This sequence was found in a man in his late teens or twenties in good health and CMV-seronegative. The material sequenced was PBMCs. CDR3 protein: CASSLSVGLAGGKQFF. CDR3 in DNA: TGTGCCAGCAGTTTATCGGTTGGACTAGCGGGGGGGAAACAGTTCTTC.